This T cell receptor beta chain was retrieved from a study of blood T cell repertoires in COVID-19. For the study at large: The analysed material was cDNA or gDNA that came from T cells, B-cell-depleted T cells, or PBMCs.

Sequencing was performed with immunoSEQ multiplex PCR; in TCRdb, only in-frame clones are kept and a portion is missing. The sample has fewer than 350,000 clones, roughly 86% seen once. The sequence was collected from a woman under 40 who had recovered from COVID-19. Material: peripheral blood.

This CDR3 reads CASSQDRYTVSYEQYF. Here the CDR3 DNA reads TGCGCCAGCAGCCAAGATAGGTACACAGTCTCCTACGAGCAGTACTTC. The V and J genes are TRBV4-3 and TRBJ2-7; D is uncertain. Trimming stripped 0 bases from V and 0 bases from J, with 12 bases between. The CDR3 has 16 amino acids. Germline CDR1 is LGHNA and CDR2 is YSLEER.